These 4 T cell receptor beta chains were sequenced from one sample in a study of T cell repertoires in cytomegalovirus infection. MiXCR, run by TCRdb on the reads, gives a single entry per CDR3 protein. The sample includes roughly 990,000 distinct CDR3 sequences, about a third seen only once; the top ten take over 12%. Their cognate antigens are unknown. The material was cultured CD8+ T cells from PBMCs, obtained from culture after CMV antigen stimulation. These receptors were taken from a human donor in good health (CMV status not recorded). Some clones in this sample may be carry-over from other donors' samples.

This clonotype was counted between two and nine times. This rearrangement joins TRBV19 to TRBJ1-5; D remains ambiguous. This CDR3 region has 13 residues. V lost 7 bases and J 4 bases, leaving 11 bases between the germline ends. Germline CDR1 is LNHDA and CDR2 is SQIVND (reference sequence). The CDR3 reads CASIARDNQPQHF. DNA of the CDR3: TGTGCCAGTATTGCCAGAGATAATCAGCCCCAGCATTTT.

J is TRBJ1-2 and V is TRBV19, with 8 bases identical to TRBD1. With V trimmed by 8 bases and J by 5 bases, 7 bases remained unmatched. The CDR3 loop spans 13 amino acids. CDR1 and CDR2 from the germline V gene are LNHDA and SQIVND (reference sequence). In DNA, the CDR3 is TGTGCCAGTGTCGGACAGGGAAGTTATGGCTACACCTTC. Translation gives CASVGQGSYGYTF.

The chain employs TRBV5-1 and TRBJ1-2; 7 nucleotides align to TRBD1. V was pared by 8 bases and J by 5 bases, with 6 bases of the junction left unmatched. The CDR3 contains 12 residues. Germline V lookup: CDR1 SGHRS, CDR2 YFSETQ. The CDR3 region is CASRDRLYGYTF. The DNA of the CDR3 is TGCGCCAGTAGGGACAGACTTTATGGCTACACCTTC.

This clonotype was found a few times. This chain uses TRBV5-4 with TRBJ2-1; D uncertain. The germline V gene has CDR1 SGHNT and CDR2 YYREEE (reference sequence). Trimming removed 0 bases at V and 10 bases at J, with 8 bases between. The CDR3 sequence is 12 residues long. The CDR3 region has the DNA TGTGCCAGCAGCTTGGTACCGGTGGAGCAGTTCTTC. It yields the protein CASSLVPVEQFF.